The T cell receptor beta chain described here comes from a study of blood T cell repertoires in COVID-19. This CDR3 comprises 16 residues. Trimming took 6 bases from V and 0 from J; bases not matched to a gene: 9. CDR1 is LNHDA, CDR2 SQIVND, per germline (reference sequence). In terms of age and location, participants ranged from roughly 18 to 90 years and lived in fewer than 30 US areas. Cohorts were based on clinical histories the participants reported. Cohort 3 donors counted as recovered after two negative PCRs, clearance, or resolved symptoms. The authors' processing: Amplification of reference gene primers provided the estimated nucleated cell counts. Here immunoSEQ multiplex PCR was the method, and the copy in TCRdb shows in-frame clones only, minus some. V, J and clone size were drawn from that table, and D and trimming were deduced from the DNA. The sample contains about 350,000 clones, roughly nine tenths of which appear only once.

The chain links TRBV19 to TRBJ2-3, with TRBD2 identical over 7 bases. The sequence derives from a woman in her twenties or thirties who had recovered from COVID-19. What was sequenced was PBMCs or T cells enriched from blood (not recorded which). CDR3 amino acids: CASRATSTRSTDTQYF. The CDR3 coding sequence is TGTGCCAGTAGGGCGACTAGCACCCGAAGCACAGATACGCAGTATTTT.